The following is a T cell receptor beta chain sequence with its context. Its antigen is still unknown. The data originate from a study of TIL therapy for anti-PD-1-resistant metastatic lung cancer. Study details: Patients had a median age of 54 years (range about 38-85). Median tumor mutation burden was around 1.6 mutations per megabase.

The CDR3 contains 15 residues. The V end lost 2 bases, the J end lost 7 bases, and 12 bases lay between the germline ends. Looked up from germline, CDR1 is MNHNS and CDR2 is SASEGT. Time point given: pre-treatment sample, taken before nivolumab and TIL therapy. Pleural nodules or supraclavicular lymph nodes made up most of the excised metastases sampled. This was the immunoSEQ v3 assay. Libraries were sequenced to 2 million to 2.5 million read pairs (survey) or roughly 4.5-6.5 million (deep). Here immunoSEQ multiplex PCR was the method, and the copy in TCRdb shows in-frame clones only, minus some. This sample carries 10,000 or so clones, 55% to 60% of them seen once, and the ten largest clones take 9% to 15%. Findings of the study overall: Compared with baseline intratumoral T cells, expanded TIL cultures were more clonal and less diverse (around 5.7% vs 31%).

The gene calls are TRBV6-1 and TRBJ1-6; maybe TRBD1 (6 bases). The source is a person between 30 and 80 years old with non-small cell lung cancer. The sequencing used tumor tissue, collected at baseline. The CDR3 DNA reads TGTGCCAGCAGTGAAATCCAGGGGTCCAATTCACCCCTCCACTTT. Protein product: CASSEIQGSNSPLHF.